These 5 T cell receptor beta chains were all obtained from the same sample, sequenced in a study of cytomegalovirus exposure and HLA in healthy donors. PCR employed 60 Vbeta and 13 Jbeta primers. This table comes from immunoSEQ multiplex PCR, and its TCRdb copy is limited to in-frame clones, with some not included. The sample shows 85,000 to 95,000 clones, 63% of them seen only once. Sample: PBMCs. All receptors derive from a woman in her twenties or thirties in good health and CMV-seronegative.

The CDR3 DNA follows: TGTGCCATCCGACAGGGACAGGGGAATAACACCGGGGAGCTGTTTTTT. Amino acid sequence: CAIRQGQGNNTGELFF. The chain uses TRBV10-3 and TRBJ2-2; TRBD1 matches 10 bases. CDR3 length: 16 amino acids. V gave up 8 bases and J gave up 2 bases; unmatched junction bases: 8. Germline V gives CDR1 ENHRY, CDR2 SYGVKD.

The chain links TRBV13 to TRBJ2-5, with 8 bases lining up with TRBD1. This CDR3 region has 15 residues. Trimming at V came to 5 bases and at J to 3 bases, leaving 8 bases not matched to a gene. Germline V gene lookup returns CDR1 PRHDT and CDR2 FYEKMQ (reference sequence). CDR3 region: CASSTRTGKEETQYF. CDR3 nucleotide sequence: TGTGCCAGCAGCACGAGGACAGGGAAAGAAGAGACCCAGTACTTC.

This sequence joins TRBV18 and TRBJ2-5; 10 bases agree with TRBD1. The J call is uncertain, as TRBJ2-7 better fits the DNA end. CDR3 length: 13 residues. Per the germline V gene, CDR1 is KGHSH and CDR2 is LQKENI. In DNA form, the CDR3 reads TGTGCCAGCTCATACCGGGACAGGGGCGAGCAGTACTTC. It is translated as CASSYRDRGEQYF.

The CDR3: CASRPGQGDGYTF. For the CDR3, the DNA is TGTGCCAGCAGACCGGGACAGGGGGATGGCTACACCTTC. This chain connects TRBV6-4 to TRBJ1-2, with 11 bases fitting TRBD1. The germline CDR1 and CDR2 sequences are MRHNA and SNTAGT. The CDR3 is 13 amino acids. The trim removed 6 bases at V and 6 bases at J, leaving 3 bases unmatched.

This clone was recorded once. V and J are TRBV5-4 and TRBJ1-1; D may be TRBD1 (5 bases). V was pared by 0 bases and J by 2 bases, with 14 bases between. This CDR3 spans 16 amino acids. Germline CDR1 reads SGHNT; CDR2 reads YYREEE (reference sequence). The CDR3 DNA follows: TGTGCCAGCAGCTTGGGTGTGACAGCAGCAAACACTGAAGCTTTCTTT. It encodes CASSLGVTAANTEAFF.